What follows are 11 T cell receptor beta chains derived from one specimen sequenced in a study of CD8+ T cells in alopecia areata. The authors extracted RNA and reverse transcribed it into cDNA as the sequencing template. Using immunoSEQ multiplex PCR, the repertoire was profiled, and TCRdb retains in-frame clones only, with some absent. The sample consists of about 150,000 clones, around 55% of them appearing once. The sequencing here drew on CD8+ T cells sorted from blood, taken at week 0. Receptors were obtained from a human donor with alopecia areata.

V is TRBV2 and J is TRBJ2-2, with 10 bases lining up with TRBD2. Germline CDR1 reads SNHLY; CDR2 reads FYNNEI. The CDR3 has 16 amino acids. Losses at the gene ends were 7 bases for V and 5 bases for J; bases not matched to a gene: 10. The CDR3, as DNA: TGTGCCAGCAATTCCGGGACTAGCGAAGATACCGGGGAGCTGTTTTTT. This translates into CASNSGTSEDTGELFF.

This chain joins TRBV9 and TRBJ1-1; 8 nucleotides match TRBD1. The CDR3 is made up of 15 amino acids. V was clipped by 1 base and J by 3 bases; unmatched bases: 5. Germline V gives CDR1 SGDLS, CDR2 YYNGEE. For the CDR3, the DNA is TGTGCCAGCAGCGTAAGCACAGGGGGGTACACTGAAGCTTTCTTT. Amino acid sequence: CASSVSTGGYTEAFF.

This clone was detected only once. J is TRBJ2-5 and V is TRBV30; TRBD2 is a possible D gene (5 bases). V lost 5 bases, J lost 9 bases, and 19 bases lay in between. This CDR3 region has 13 residues. From germline, CDR1 is GTSNPN and CDR2 SVGIG (reference sequence). CDR3 protein: CAWGTGSDSPQYF. As DNA, the CDR3 is TGTGCCTGGGGAACGGGATCCGACTCCCCCCAGTACTTC.

This chain uses TRBV5-1 with TRBJ2-7; 7 bases are a match to TRBD1. Germline V CDR1 and CDR2: SGHRS, YFSETQ. This CDR3 has 15 residues. J was trimmed by 3 bases and V by 2 bases; bases with no gene match: 8. The CDR3 DNA sequence: TGCGCCAGCAGCTTCGCGACAGGGTCTATCTACGAGCAGTACTTC. Translating it yields CASSFATGSIYEQYF.

The chain joins TRBV9 to TRBJ2-7; TRBD2 agrees at 7 bases. This CDR3 is 13 amino acids long. V lost 0 bases and J lost 6; bases outside the gene matches: 3. Germline CDR1 and CDR2: SGDLS and YYNGEE. The CDR3 DNA reads as TGTGCCAGCAGCGTAGGCGGGGGAGGCGAGCAGTACTTC. Its translation: CASSVGGGGEQYF.

The CDR3 DNA sequence: TGTGCCAGCAGCCAAGGGGGCGGGAGCACAGATACGCAGTATTTT. Translating gives CASSQGGGSTDTQYF. This chain joins TRBV14 and TRBJ2-3; D is possibly TRBD1 or TRBD2 (5 bases each). Germline V gene sequence: CDR1 SGHDN, CDR2 FVKESK. The CDR3 covers 15 residues. Trimming took off 1 base at V and 0 bases at J, with 8 bases between the two ends.

This clone was observed a few times. V usage is TRBV9 and J usage is TRBJ2-7, with 7 bases identical to TRBD2. Trimming at V came to 4 bases and at J to 1 base, leaving 2 bases not matched to a gene. The germline V gene encodes CDR1 SGDLS and CDR2 YYNGEE. The CDR3 length is 13 residues. The CDR3 sequence is CASSPGRSYEQYF. For the CDR3, the DNA is TGTGCCAGCAGCCCCGGGAGGTCCTACGAGCAGTACTTC.

This rearrangement joins TRBV6-5 to TRBJ1-1; the D is unclear. Trimming cost V 6 bases and J 0 bases, with 8 bases left between them. The germline CDR1 and CDR2 sequences are MNHEY and SVGAGI. The CDR3 totals 13 residues. The CDR3 bases are TGTGCCAGCAGGCGCGGAGTGAACACTGAAGCTTTCTTT. This encodes CASRRGVNTEAFF.

The CDR3 DNA follows: TGCGCCAGCAGAGTCTCCGGGACAGGGTCCTACGAGCAGTACTTC. It encodes CASRVSGTGSYEQYF. The chain combines TRBV4-3 with TRBJ2-7; TRBD1 matches at 9 bases. The V and J ends lost 6 bases and 1 base, in that order; junction bases with no gene match: 7. CDR3 length equals 15 residues. CDR1 and CDR2 (germline): LGHNA, YSLEER.

Regarding this clone: A much more abundant neighbour one base away suggests this may be a read error. This chain joins TRBV11-2 and TRBJ1-1, with D possibly matching TRBD1 (6 bases). V was trimmed by 4 bases and J by 0 bases, leaving 9 bases between them. The V gene's germline CDR1 is SGHAT and CDR2 FQNNGV. This CDR3 is built from 14 residues. Here the CDR3 reads CASSYGQMNTEAFF. CDR3 coding DNA: TGTGCCAGCAGCTACGGACAGATGAACACTGAAGCTTTCTTT.

The chain couples TRBV4-3 to TRBJ1-2; D is ambiguous. CDR1 and CDR2 from the germline V gene are LGHNA and YSLEER. There are 14 residues in the CDR3. V was clipped by 0 bases and J by 4 bases, with 9 bases between them. The CDR3 coding sequence is TGCGCCAGCAGCCAAGAAGCCAGAGTCTATGGCTACACCTTC. It is translated as CASSQEARVYGYTF.